A selection of T cell receptor beta chains follows, all from one sample in a study of shared clonotypes between healthy human individuals. The data were produced by immunoSEQ multiplex PCR, yet TCRdb's version contains in-frame clones alone and is incomplete. Of a few hundred thousand clones in the sample, about 96% were seen once. Sequencing used naive CD4+ T cells sorted from blood. Receptor source: a woman in her twenties or thirties in good health. The CDR3 runs from the conserved cysteine through the conserved F or W. Each record gives: J gene, V gene, clone size, D gene, CDR3 protein, CDR3 DNA. D genes are given only for firm matches. Size is omitted from some rows. Given values are once, few, many or a class for expanded clones.

>TRBJ2-2|TRBV30|.|TRBD2
CAWGPRTSGSGGELFF
TGTGCCTGGGGCCCCAGGACTAGCGGGAGCGGCGGGGAGCTGTTTTTT
>TRBJ2-5|TRBV27|.|TRBD2
CASSGVGLEGPETQYF
TGTGCCAGCAGCGGGGTGGGACTAGAGGGTCCAGAGACCCAGTACTTC
>TRBJ2-5|TRBV4-2|.|TRBD2
CASSPGLAGGTETQYF
TGTGCCAGCAGCCCGGGACTAGCGGGAGGAACGGAGACCCAGTACTTC
>TRBJ2-5|TRBV27|.|TRBD1
CASSNRGEETQYF
TGTGCCAGCAGCAACAGGGGTGAGGAGACCCAGTACTTC
>TRBJ2-1|TRBV28|.|.
CASSPGTRGAYNEQFF
TGTGCCAGCAGTCCGGGGACCCGCGGGGCCTACAATGAGCAGTTCTTC
>TRBJ2-7|TRBV19|.|.
CASPRGPNAGEQYF
TGTGCCAGTCCGCGGGGTCCTAACGCGGGGGAGCAGTACTTC
>TRBJ2-1|TRBV29-1|.|.
CSGTRSSYNEQFF
TGCAGCGGAACTAGGAGCAGCTACAATGAGCAGTTCTTC
>TRBJ1-5|TRBV18|.|TRBD1
CASSPGQGAPRNQPQHF
TGTGCCAGCTCACCGGGACAGGGGGCGCCCCGCAATCAGCCCCAGCATTTT
>TRBJ2-7|TRBV28|.|.
CASSLEWVRGLSSYEQYF
TGTGCCAGCAGTTTAGAATGGGTCAGGGGTCTGTCCTCCTACGAGCAGTACTTC
>TRBJ2-1|TRBV27|.|TRBD2
CASVGGGRYYYGNNEQFF
TGTGCCAGCGTAGGTGGCGGGAGGTACTACTACGGGAACAATGAGCAGTTCTTC
>TRBJ2-7|TRBV28|.|.
CASSPGGGRSYEQYF
TGTGCCAGCAGCCCTGGAGGGGGTCGCTCCTACGAGCAGTACTTC
>TRBJ1-3|TRBV2|.|.
CASSVDNENTIYF
TGTGCCAGCAGTGTTGACAACGAAAACACCATATATTTT
>TRBJ2-7|TRBV19|.|TRBD1
CASSREQGAYHEQYF
TGTGCCAGTAGTAGAGAACAGGGGGCTTATCACGAGCAGTACTTC
>TRBJ1-3|TRBV10-2|.|.
CASSESGIVNTIYF
TGCGCCAGCAGTGAGTCTGGTATTGTTAACACCATATATTTT
>TRBJ2-7|TRBV27|.|TRBD2
CASSLRLAGVYEQYF
TGTGCCAGCAGTTTAAGACTAGCGGGAGTCTACGAGCAGTACTTC
>TRBJ1-2|TRBV4-2|.|.
CASSQEGGLYGYTF
TGTGCCAGCAGCCAAGAGGGAGGCCTCTATGGCTACACCTTC
>TRBJ2-1|TRBV2|.|TRBD1
CASRADRTGGYNEQFF
TGTGCCAGCAGGGCGGACCGGACAGGGGGCTACAATGAGCAGTTCTTC
>TRBJ1-5|TRBV28|.|.
CASSWDGDNQPQHF
TGTGCCAGCAGTTGGGACGGGGACAATCAGCCCCAGCATTTT
>TRBJ2-2|TRBV5-1|once|.
CASSPRESGELFF
TGCGCCAGCAGCCCCCGTGAATCCGGGGAGCTGTTTTTT
>TRBJ2-7|TRBV18|.|TRBD1
CASSPSSGQGAYEQYF
TGTGCCAGCTCACCATCGTCGGGACAGGGAGCCTACGAGCAGTACTTC
>TRBJ2-7|TRBV7-9|.|.
CASTQAGDRAYEQYF
TGTGCCAGCACCCAGGCGGGGGACAGAGCCTACGAGCAGTACTTC
>TRBJ1-3|TRBV4-1|once|.
CASSQEVPRAGNTIYF
TGCGCCAGCAGCCAAGAAGTCCCGAGAGCAGGAAACACCATATATTTT
>TRBJ2-3|TRBV5-4|once|.
CASSLRQPTDTQYF
TGTGCCAGCAGCTTGCGGCAACCCACAGATACGCAGTATTTT
>TRBJ2-7|TRBV19|.|.
CASQYLWTPISYEQYF
TGTGCCAGTCAGTACTTATGGACTCCCATCTCCTACGAGCAGTACTTC
>TRBJ2-1|TRBV7-8|.|.
CASSSLLYGSYNEQFF
TGTGCCAGCAGCTCGCTACTTTACGGCTCCTACAATGAGCAGTTCTTC
>TRBJ2-7|TRBV6-6|.|.
CASSKGLRIYEQYF
TGTGCCAGCAGTAAGGGACTGAGAATCTACGAGCAGTACTTC
>TRBJ2-1|TRBV5-1|.|.
CASSLGGAGGGSYNEQFF
TGCGCCAGCAGCTTGGGGGGAGCCGGAGGCGGCTCCTACAATGAGCAGTTCTTC
>TRBJ2-1|TRBV5-1|.|TRBD2
CASSMTSGSYNEQFF
TGCGCCAGCAGCATGACTAGCGGGTCCTACAATGAGCAGTTCTTC
>TRBJ1-2|TRBV14|.|.
CASSQGPTEKRGNGYTF
TGTGCCAGCAGCCAAGGGCCTACGGAGAAACGCGGGAATGGCTACACCTTC
>TRBJ1-2|TRBV18|.|.
CASSMGRGYGYTF
TGTGCCAGCTCTATGGGAAGGGGCTATGGCTACACCTTC